This record concerns one T cell receptor beta chain sequence. Its antigen target is currently unknown. Within one base of it there is no much larger clone, and no base qualities were kept. The library was generated by 5' RACE. The sample was run on an Illumina MiSeq. Library preparation attached unique molecular identifiers to individual cDNA molecules for quantitative, reproducible TCR counting. On the study's bioinformatics: A median of roughly 100,000 TCRs per sample was observed, with a range of about 20,000 to 750,000. The Decombinator software suite was used to annotate the V, J and CDR3 of the TCR reads. For the PS versus PT1 abundance plots, all samples were subsampled to the same number of TCRs (28,000). TCRs were defined as expanded if absent before sensitization and observed at least eight times at the 2-week time point. Clones were called with MiXCR by TCRdb after fastp trimmed the public reads at Q25, and only in-frame beta chains were retained. Records with the same CDR3 protein are collapsed into one entry carrying the most frequent genes and DNA. The V and J calls come from TCRdb's annotation, not from the publication. Within this sample are under 85,000 distinct CDR3 sequences, with about 8.4% of them counted one time only. The top ten constitute under 3% of the sample.

The record originates from a study of human T cells and chemical hapten exposure (TCRdb year 2021). Study-level background: Libraries were pooled for sequencing, and per-sample TCR yields varied mainly because of small differences in library volumes within the pool. Peripheral blood TCR repertoire changes were tracked in vivo in alopecia patients during primary and secondary sensitization to the hapten diphenylcyclopropenone (DPC). For every blood RNA sample, sequencing covered both the TCR alpha and TCR beta chains.

Total RNA was isolated from unfractionated whole blood collected in Tempus Blood RNA tubes. Five or six healthy volunteers served as TCR sequencing controls and were bled at day 0, 2 weeks and 6 weeks. Study-level results and caveats: The number of TCRs above 1 in 1000 frequency did not change with DPC sensitization; there was no evidence of global repertoire structure alterations. After repeated subsampling, changes were observed in the strength of the expansion versus patch-test correlation and in the threshold at which the correlation became significant.

At the junction V is shortened by 4 bases and J by 4 bases; bases outside the gene matches: 6. CDR1 MNHNY and CDR2 SVGAGI are derived from the germline V gene (reference sequence). The CDR3 starts with the cysteine, ends with the phenylalanine, and has 16 residues. The kept DNA is CDR3 alone, 48 bases in frame from the first base. The rearrangement combines TRBV6-6 with TRBJ2-3, with 12 central nucleotides matching TRBD2. The clonotype originates from a male donor in good health. The nucleotide sequence is given as TGTGCCAGCAGTTCCCGACTAGCGGGAGATGCAGATACGCAGTATTTT. Its protein reads: CASSSRLAGDADTQYF.